This is a list of T cell receptor beta chains from one sample in a study of post-analysis software for immune sequencing data. TCRdb processed the PCR reads anew with MiXCR; each CDR3 protein has one entry. In the table there are a few hundred thousand distinct CDR3 sequences, over 30% of which are singletons. What was sequenced was blood. Source of these receptors: a girl aged 2-10 years with multiple sclerosis. Both conserved end residues are part of each CDR3. D genes are given only for firm matches. Expanded clones get a size class; other rows say once, few or many, or leave the size out.

>TRBJ1-4|TRBV6-5|few|-
TGTGCCAGCAGTTACTCGGTTCGGAGTGAAAAACTGTTTTTT
CASSYSVRSEKLFF
>TRBJ2-2|TRBV12-3/TRBV12-4|-|-
TGTGCCAGCAGTTTAGGGACCCCGAACACCGGGGAGCTGTTTTTT
CASSLGTPNTGELFF
>TRBJ1-2|TRBV5-1|few|-
TGCGCCAGCAGCCCGTTTGGGGGGGGCGTTTCTGGCTACACCTTC
CASSPFGGGVSGYTF
>TRBJ2-3|TRBV15|-|TRBD2
TGTGTCACCACCCGGACTAGTGCTGCAGATACGCAGTATTTT
CVTTRTSAADTQYF
>TRBJ1-1|TRBV6-5|-|TRBD1
TGTGCCAGCAGCTTAACGAACAGGGGGCACACTGAAGCTTTCTTT
CASSLTNRGHTEAFF
>TRBJ2-1|TRBV12-3/TRBV12-4|-|TRBD2
TGTGCCAGCAGCCGCCGGACTAGCGGGGGTAGTAATGAGCAGTTCTTC
CASSRRTSGGSNEQFF
>TRBJ2-7|TRBV29-1|-|-
TGCAGCGTTGTTGGGGGCTGGGTTCTTAATACCTACGAGCAGTACTTC
CSVVGGWVLNTYEQYF
>TRBJ1-5|TRBV5-1|few|-
TGCGCCAGCAGCTTGGAGGGGGGGACCTTCAATCAGCCCCAGCATTTT
CASSLEGGTFNQPQHF
>TRBJ2-5|TRBV20-1|-|-
TGCAGTGCTAGAGTCCGGGGGCTAGAGACCCAGTACTTC
CSARVRGLETQYF
>TRBJ2-1|TRBV6-5|few|-
TGTGCCAGCAGAAAGCGGGCAAGGTACAATGAGCAGTTCTTC
CASRKRARYNEQFF
>TRBJ2-3|TRBV27|-|TRBD1
TGTGCCAGCAGTAGGCGAGGGACAGGGGGCACGCATACGCAGTATTTT
CASSRRGTGGTHTQYF
>TRBJ2-5|TRBV29-1|-|-
TGCAGCGTTGATGGTGCCAGCCAAGAGACCCAGTACTTC
CSVDGASQETQYF
>TRBJ1-4|TRBV5-1|few|TRBD1
TGCGCCAGTAACGACGGGACAGACAATGAAAAACTGTTTTTT
CASNDGTDNEKLFF
>TRBJ2-5|TRBV29-1|few|TRBD1
TGCAGCCCCCGACAGGGCGAGACCCAGTACTTC
CSPRQGETQYF
>TRBJ1-6|TRBV4-2|-|-
TGTGCCAGCAGCCAGCTGGCGGAAAACTCACCCCTCCACTTT
CASSQLAENSPLHF
>TRBJ2-4|TRBV3-1|-|-
TGTGCCAGCAGCCAAAGATCAAGGCATCAGTACTTC
CASSQRSRHQYF
>TRBJ2-5|TRBV13|few|-
TGTGCCAGCAGCTTAAGGTCCGGGAAAGAGACCCAGTACTTC
CASSLRSGKETQYF
>TRBJ1-1|TRBV29-1|-|-
TGCAGCGTTGGCCTTGGGGGGACCACTGAAGCTTTCTTT
CSVGLGGTTEAFF
>TRBJ1-5|TRBV12-3/TRBV12-4|few|TRBD1
TGTGCCAGCAGTTCGGGACAGGGGGCGTCGGGCAATCAGCCCCAGCATTTT
CASSSGQGASGNQPQHF
>TRBJ1-4|TRBV5-1|-|-
TGCGCCAGCGGGTTGTCGACAGGAGAGCTTGAAAAACTGTTTTTT
CASGLSTGELEKLFF
>TRBJ2-3|TRBV2|-|-
TGTGCCAGTCTAAGCATCGGGACAGATACGCAGTATTTT
CASLSIGTDTQYF
>TRBJ1-1|TRBV3-1|-|-
TGTGCCAGCAGCCAAGTCGAGGGGTTCGGCGCTTTCTTT
CASSQVEGFGAFF
>TRBJ2-1|TRBV20-1|-|-
TGCAGTGCCGTTTCAATGTACGTCCGGGTTCCCTACAATGAGCAGTTCTTC
CSAVSMYVRVPYNEQFF
>TRBJ1-5|TRBV15|-|TRBD1
TGTGCCACCAGCAGAGGGGACAGGGGTGGCAATCAGCCCCAGCATTTT
CATSRGDRGGNQPQHF
>TRBJ2-7|TRBV11-2|-|TRBD2
TGTGCCAGCAGCTTAGTACCTGGCGGGAGGGCCAACGAGCGGTACTTC
CASSLVPGGRANERYF
>TRBJ2-1|TRBV2|-|TRBD2
TGTGCCGGCAGTGAAGGAACTAGCGGGCCGTACAATGAGCAGTTCTTC
CAGSEGTSGPYNEQFF
>TRBJ2-7|TRBV10-2|-|-
TGCGCCAGCAGTGAGCCCGGCCGGAAGGACACAGGACTCTACGAGCAGTACTTC
CASSEPGRKDTGLYEQYF
>TRBJ2-5|TRBV28|few|TRBD2
TGTGCCAGCAGTCCCACTAGCGGGGAGTTCCAAGAGACCCAGTACTTC
CASSPTSGEFQETQYF
>TRBJ2-4|TRBV12-3/TRBV12-4|few|TRBD2
TGTGCCAGCAGTCTCGGACTAGCGGGAGGAGCCAAAAACATTCAGTACTTC
CASSLGLAGGAKNIQYF
>TRBJ1-5|TRBV20-1|-|TRBD1
TGCAGTGCTGGAGAAGTGGGAGGGGGCCTAGGTCCTTCCCAGTATAGCAATCAGCCCCAGCATTTT
CSAGEVGGGLGPSQYSNQPQHF
>TRBJ1-2|TRBV20-1|few|-
TGCAGTGCTAGGCCGGGCGCTAACTATGGCTACACCTTC
CSARPGANYGYTF
>TRBJ1-2|TRBV20-1|-|-
TGCAGTGCTAGACGGTTCCTCAGTGCCCTCTATGGCTACACCTTC
CSARRFLSALYGYTF
>TRBJ2-6|TRBV7-2|-|-
TGTGCCAGCAGGTCAGGGGTTGGGGCCAACGTCCTGACTTTC
CASRSGVGANVLTF
>TRBJ2-5|TRBV5-6|-|-
TGTGCCAGCAGCTCGACTAGTTTGGAGGCCCAGTACTTC
CASSSTSLEAQYF
>TRBJ1-1|TRBV24-1|-|TRBD1
TGTGCCACCAGAGGGACAGGTCTGAACACTGAAGCTTTCTTT
CATRGTGLNTEAFF
>TRBJ2-2|TRBV25-1|-|TRBD1
TGTGCCAGCAGTGAATGGGGACAGTCGAACACCGGGGAGCTGTTTTTT
CASSEWGQSNTGELFF
>TRBJ2-5|TRBV5-1|many|TRBD2
TGCGCCAGCAGCAATCTAGCGGAACAAGAGACCCAGTACTTC
CASSNLAEQETQYF
>TRBJ1-6|TRBV25-1|once|-
TGTGCCTCCAGGGGTTGGTATAATTCACCCCTCCACTTT
CASRGWYNSPLHF
>TRBJ2-7|TRBV7-6|-|-
TGTGCCAGCAGCCGACTAGAAGGTGTCGAGCAGTACTTC
CASSRLEGVEQYF
>TRBJ1-1|TRBV29-1|few|-
TGCAGCGTCGATAAAGTGAACACTGAAGCTTTCTTT
CSVDKVNTEAFF
>TRBJ2-7|TRBV10-1|-|TRBD1
TGCGCCAGCAGCGAGACCGGGACAGGGGGCGAGGGCTACGAGCAGTACTTC
CASSETGTGGEGYEQYF